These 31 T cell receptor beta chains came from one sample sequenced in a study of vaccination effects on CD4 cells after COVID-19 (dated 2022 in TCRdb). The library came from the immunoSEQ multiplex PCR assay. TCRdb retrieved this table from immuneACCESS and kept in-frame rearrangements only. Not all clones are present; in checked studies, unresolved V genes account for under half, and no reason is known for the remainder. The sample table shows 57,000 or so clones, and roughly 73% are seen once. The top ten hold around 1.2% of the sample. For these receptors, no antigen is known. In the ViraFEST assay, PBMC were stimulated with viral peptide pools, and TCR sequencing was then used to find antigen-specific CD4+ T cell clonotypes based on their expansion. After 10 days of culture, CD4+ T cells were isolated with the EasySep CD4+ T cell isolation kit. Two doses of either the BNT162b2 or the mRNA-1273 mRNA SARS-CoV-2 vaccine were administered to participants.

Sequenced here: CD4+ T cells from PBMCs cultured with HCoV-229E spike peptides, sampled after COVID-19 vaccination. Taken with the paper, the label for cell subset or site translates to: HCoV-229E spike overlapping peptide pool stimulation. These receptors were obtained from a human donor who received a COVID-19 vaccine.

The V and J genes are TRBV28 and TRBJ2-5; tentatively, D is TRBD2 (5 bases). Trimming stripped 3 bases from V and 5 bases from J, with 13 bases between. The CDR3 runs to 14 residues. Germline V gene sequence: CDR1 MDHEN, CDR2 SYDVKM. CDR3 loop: CASSFTAERETQYF. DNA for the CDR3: TGTGCCAGCAGTTTTACAGCGGAGCGGGAGACCCAGTACTTC.

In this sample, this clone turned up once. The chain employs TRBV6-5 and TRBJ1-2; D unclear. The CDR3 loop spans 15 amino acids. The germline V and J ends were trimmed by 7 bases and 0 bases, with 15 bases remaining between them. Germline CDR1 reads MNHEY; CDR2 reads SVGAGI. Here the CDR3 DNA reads TGTGCCAGCACCCTTTCGGAACTAGCTAACTATGGCTACACCTTC. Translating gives CASTLSELANYGYTF.

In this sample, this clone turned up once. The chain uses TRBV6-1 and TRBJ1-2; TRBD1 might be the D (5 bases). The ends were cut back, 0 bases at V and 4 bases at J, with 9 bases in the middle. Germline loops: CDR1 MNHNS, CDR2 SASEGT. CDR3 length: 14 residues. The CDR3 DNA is TGTGCCAGCAGTGAAGCGGGGGGAACCTATGGCTACACCTTC. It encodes CASSEAGGTYGYTF.

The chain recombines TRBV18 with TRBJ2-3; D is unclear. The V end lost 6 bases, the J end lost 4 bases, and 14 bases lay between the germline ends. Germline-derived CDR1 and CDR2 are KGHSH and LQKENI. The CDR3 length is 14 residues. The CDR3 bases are TGTGCCAGCTCCCCCGACAAAATATCAGATACGCAGTATTTT. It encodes CASSPDKISDTQYF.

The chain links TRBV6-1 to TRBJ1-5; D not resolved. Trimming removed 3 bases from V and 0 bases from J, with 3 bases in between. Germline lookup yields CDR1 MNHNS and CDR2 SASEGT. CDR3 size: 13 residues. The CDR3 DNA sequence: TGTGCCAGCAGTGAGTATAGCAATCAGCCCCAGCATTTT. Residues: CASSEYSNQPQHF.

CDR3 DNA sequence: TGTGCCAGCAGTTACAGCACGGGAGAGCAGTTCTTC. Translation: CASSYSTGEQFF. J is TRBJ2-1 and V is TRBV6-5; possibly TRBD2 for D (5 bases). Germline V CDR1 and CDR2: MNHEY, SVGAGI. Between the trimmed V and J ends, which lost 2 bases and 10 bases, there was a span of 9 bases. The CDR3 has 12 residues.

For the CDR3, the DNA is TGCGCCAGCAGCCAAGATGCGGCAGGGGATTCACCCCTCCACTTT. It translates to CASSQDAAGDSPLHF. The gene calls are TRBV4-3 and TRBJ1-6, with D perhaps TRBD1 (6 bases). Germline V CDR1 and CDR2: LGHNA, YSLEER. The CDR3 loop spans 15 amino acids. Trimming left V 0 bases short and J 8 bases short, with 11 bases between.

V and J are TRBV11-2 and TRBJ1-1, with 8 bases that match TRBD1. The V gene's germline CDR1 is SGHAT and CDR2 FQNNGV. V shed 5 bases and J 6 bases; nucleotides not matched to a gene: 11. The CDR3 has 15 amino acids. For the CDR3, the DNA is TGTGCCAGCAGCATCTCAGGGGGCCGGGGACCTGAAGCTTTCTTT. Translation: CASSISGGRGPEAFF.

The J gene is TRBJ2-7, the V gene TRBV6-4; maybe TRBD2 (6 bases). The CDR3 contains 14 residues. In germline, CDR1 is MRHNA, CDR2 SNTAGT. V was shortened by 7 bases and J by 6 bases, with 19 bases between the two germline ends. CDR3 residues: CASINRDSLFEQYV. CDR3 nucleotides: TGTGCCAGCATCAACCGGGACTCTCTCTTCGAGCAGTACGTC.

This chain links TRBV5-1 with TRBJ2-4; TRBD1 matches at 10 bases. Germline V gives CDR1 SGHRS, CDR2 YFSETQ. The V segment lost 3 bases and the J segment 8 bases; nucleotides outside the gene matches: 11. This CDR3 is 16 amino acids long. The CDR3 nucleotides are TGCGCCAGCAGCTCCCCCACGGACAGGGGGAGGGACATTCAGTACTTC. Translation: CASSSPTDRGRDIQYF.

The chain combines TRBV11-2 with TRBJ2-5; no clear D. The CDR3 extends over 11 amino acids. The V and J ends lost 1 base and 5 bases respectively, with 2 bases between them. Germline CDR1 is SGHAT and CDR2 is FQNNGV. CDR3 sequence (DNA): TGTGCCAGCAGCTTAGGGGAGACCCAGTACTTC. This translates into CASSLGETQYF.

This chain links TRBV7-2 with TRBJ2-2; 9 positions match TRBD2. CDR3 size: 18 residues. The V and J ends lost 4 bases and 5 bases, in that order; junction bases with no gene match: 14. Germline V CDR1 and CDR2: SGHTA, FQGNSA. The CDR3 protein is CASSSINVAGAGTGELFF. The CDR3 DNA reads TGTGCCAGCAGCTCAATTAATGTAGCGGGGGCGGGTACCGGGGAGCTGTTTTTT.

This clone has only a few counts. The CDR3 DNA reads TGTGCCAGCAGTGAGAATGTGGGACAGGGTAAACAGCCCCAGCATTTT. The encoded protein is CASSENVGQGKQPQHF. The genes are TRBV28 and TRBJ1-5; 9 positions match TRBD1. The V gene's germline CDR1 is MDHEN and CDR2 SYDVKM. CDR3 length equals 16 residues. V was pared by 5 bases and J by 7 bases, with 12 bases of the junction left unmatched. Variable domain in full (rest from reference TRBV28 and TRBJ1-5): DVKVTQSSRYLVKRTGEKVFLECVQDMDHENMFWYRQDPGLGLRLIYFSYDVKMKEKGDIPEGYSVSREKKERFSLILESASTNQTSMYLCASSENVGQGKQPQHFGDGTRLSIL.

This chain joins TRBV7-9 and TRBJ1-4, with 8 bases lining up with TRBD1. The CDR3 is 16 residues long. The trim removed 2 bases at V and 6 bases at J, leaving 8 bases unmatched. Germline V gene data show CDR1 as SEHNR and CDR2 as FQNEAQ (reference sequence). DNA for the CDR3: TGTGCCAGCAGCTTAAAACAGGGGGTCCCTGATGAAAAACTGTTTTTT. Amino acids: CASSLKQGVPDEKLFF.

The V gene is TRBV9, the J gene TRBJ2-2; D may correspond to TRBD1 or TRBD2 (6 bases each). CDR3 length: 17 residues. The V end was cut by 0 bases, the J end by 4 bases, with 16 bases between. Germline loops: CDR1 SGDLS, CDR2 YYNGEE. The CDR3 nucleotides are TGTGCCAGCAGCGTAGATCCGGGGGCCGCGCGCACCGGGGAGCTGTTTTTT. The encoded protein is CASSVDPGAARTGELFF.

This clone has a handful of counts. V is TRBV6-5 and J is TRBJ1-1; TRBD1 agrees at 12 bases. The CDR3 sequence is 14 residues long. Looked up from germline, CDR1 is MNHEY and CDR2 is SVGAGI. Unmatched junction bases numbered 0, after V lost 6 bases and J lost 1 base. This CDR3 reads CASRGQGANTEAFF. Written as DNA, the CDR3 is TGTGCCAGCAGGGGACAGGGGGCGAACACTGAAGCTTTCTTT.

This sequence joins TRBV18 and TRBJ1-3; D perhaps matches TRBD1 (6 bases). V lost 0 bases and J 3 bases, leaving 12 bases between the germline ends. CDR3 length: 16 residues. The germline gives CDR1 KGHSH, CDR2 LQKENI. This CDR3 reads CASSPPQGRFGNTIYF. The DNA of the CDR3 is TGTGCCAGCTCACCACCACAGGGCCGCTTTGGAAACACCATATATTTT. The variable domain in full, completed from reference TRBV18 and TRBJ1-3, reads NAGVMQNPRHLVRRRGQEARLRCSPMKGHSHVYWYRQLPEEGLKFMVYLQKENIIDESGMPKERFSAEFPKEGPSILRIQQVVRGDSAAYFCASSPPQGRFGNTIYFGEGSWLTVV.

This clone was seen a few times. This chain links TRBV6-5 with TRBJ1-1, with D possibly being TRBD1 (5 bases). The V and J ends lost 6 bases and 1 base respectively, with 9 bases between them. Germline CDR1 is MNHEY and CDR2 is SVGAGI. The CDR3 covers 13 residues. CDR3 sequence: CASSLTGNTEAFF. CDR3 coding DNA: TGTGCCAGCAGCCTTACAGGGAACACTGAAGCTTTCTTT.

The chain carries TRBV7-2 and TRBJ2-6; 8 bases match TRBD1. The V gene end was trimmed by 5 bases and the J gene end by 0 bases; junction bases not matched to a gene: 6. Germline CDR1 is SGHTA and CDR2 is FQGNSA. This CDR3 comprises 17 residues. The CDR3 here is CASSGGQGHSGANVLTF. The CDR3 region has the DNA TGTGCCAGCAGCGGCGGACAGGGCCACTCTGGGGCCAACGTCCTGACTTTC. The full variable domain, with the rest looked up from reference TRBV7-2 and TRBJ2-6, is GAGVSQSPSNKVTEKGKDVELRCDPISGHTALYWYRQSLGQGLEFLIYFQGNSAPDKSGLPSDRFSAERTGGSVSTLTIQRTQQEDSAVYLCASSGGQGHSGANVLTFGAGSRLTVL.

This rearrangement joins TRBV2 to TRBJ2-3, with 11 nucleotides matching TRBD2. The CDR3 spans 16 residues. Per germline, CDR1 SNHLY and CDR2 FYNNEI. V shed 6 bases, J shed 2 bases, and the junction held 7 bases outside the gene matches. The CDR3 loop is CASSRGLAGLTDTQYF. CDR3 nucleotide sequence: TGTGCCAGCAGCCGAGGACTAGCGGGCCTCACAGATACGCAGTATTTT.

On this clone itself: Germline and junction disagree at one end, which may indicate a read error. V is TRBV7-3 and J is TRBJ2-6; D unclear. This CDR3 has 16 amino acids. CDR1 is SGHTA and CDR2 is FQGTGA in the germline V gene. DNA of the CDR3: TGTGCCAGCAGCATAACAACAGCCTCTGGGGCCAACGTCCTGACTTTC. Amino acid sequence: CASSITTASGANVLTF.

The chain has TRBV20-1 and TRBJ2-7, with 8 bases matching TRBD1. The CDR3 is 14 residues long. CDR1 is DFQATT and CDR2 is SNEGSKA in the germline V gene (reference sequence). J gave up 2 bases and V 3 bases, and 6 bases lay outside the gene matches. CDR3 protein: CSASPTGAAYEQYV. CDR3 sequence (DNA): TGCAGTGCTAGTCCGACAGGGGCGGCCTACGAGCAGTACGTC.

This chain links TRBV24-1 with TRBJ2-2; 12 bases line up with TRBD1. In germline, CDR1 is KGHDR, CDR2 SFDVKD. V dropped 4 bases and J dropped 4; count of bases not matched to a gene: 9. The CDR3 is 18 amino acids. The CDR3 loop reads CATSELGQGAFGTGELFF. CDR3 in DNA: TGTGCCACCAGTGAACTGGGACAGGGGGCTTTTGGCACCGGGGAGCTGTTTTTT.

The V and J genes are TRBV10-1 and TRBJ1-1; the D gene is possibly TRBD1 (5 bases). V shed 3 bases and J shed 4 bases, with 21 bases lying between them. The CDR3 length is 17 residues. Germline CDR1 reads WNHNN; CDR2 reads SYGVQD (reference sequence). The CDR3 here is CASSDGGTVGRTTEAFF. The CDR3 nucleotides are TGCGCCAGCAGTGATGGAGGGACGGTGGGGCGGACCACTGAAGCTTTCTTT.

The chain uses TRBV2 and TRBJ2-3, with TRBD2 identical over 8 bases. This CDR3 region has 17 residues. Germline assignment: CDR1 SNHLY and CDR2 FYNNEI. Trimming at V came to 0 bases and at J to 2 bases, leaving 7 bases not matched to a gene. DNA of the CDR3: TGTGCCAGCAGTGAAGCGTTCATAGCGGGGTACACAGATACGCAGTATTTT. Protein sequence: CASSEAFIAGYTDTQYF.

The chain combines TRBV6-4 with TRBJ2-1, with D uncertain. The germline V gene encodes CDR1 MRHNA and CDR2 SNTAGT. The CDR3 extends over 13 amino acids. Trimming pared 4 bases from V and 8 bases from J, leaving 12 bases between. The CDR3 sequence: CASSGQVWDEQFF. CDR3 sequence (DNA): TGTGCCAGCAGTGGTCAGGTCTGGGATGAGCAGTTCTTC.

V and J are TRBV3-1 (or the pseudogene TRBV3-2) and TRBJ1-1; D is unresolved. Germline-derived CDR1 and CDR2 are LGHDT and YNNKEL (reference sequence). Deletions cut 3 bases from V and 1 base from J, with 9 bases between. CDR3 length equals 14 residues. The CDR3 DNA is TGTGCCAGCAGCCACGGAGTGGGGAACACTGAAGCTTTCTTT. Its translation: CASSHGVGNTEAFF.

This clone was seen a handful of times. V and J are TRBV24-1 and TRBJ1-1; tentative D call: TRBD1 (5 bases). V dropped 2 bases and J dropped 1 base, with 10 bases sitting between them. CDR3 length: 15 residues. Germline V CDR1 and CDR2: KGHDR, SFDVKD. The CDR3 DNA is TGTGCCACCAGTGATTCAACGGGGGGGAACACTGAAGCTTTCTTT. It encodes CATSDSTGGNTEAFF.

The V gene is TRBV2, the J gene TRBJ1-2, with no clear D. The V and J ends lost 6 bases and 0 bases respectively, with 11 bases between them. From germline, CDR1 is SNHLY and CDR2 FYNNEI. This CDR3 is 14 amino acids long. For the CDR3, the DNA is TGTGCCAGCAGCCTAGCGACGGCTAACTATGGCTACACCTTC. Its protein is CASSLATANYGYTF.

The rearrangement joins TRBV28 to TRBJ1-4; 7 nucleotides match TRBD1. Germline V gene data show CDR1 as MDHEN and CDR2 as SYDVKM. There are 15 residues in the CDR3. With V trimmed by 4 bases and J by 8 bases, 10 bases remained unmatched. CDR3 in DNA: TGTGCCAGCAGTTCCATCCAGGGGGGGGGCGAAAAACTGTTTTTT. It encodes CASSSIQGGGEKLFF.

This CDR3 is CASTHIQGAGGANVLTF. The CDR3 DNA is TGTGCCAGTACCCATATCCAGGGGGCAGGGGGGGCCAACGTCCTGACTTTC. This rearrangement joins TRBV19 to TRBJ2-6; 8 bases fit TRBD1. From germline, CDR1 is LNHDA and CDR2 SQIVND (reference sequence). This CDR3 region has 17 residues. The trim removed 7 bases at V and 4 bases at J, leaving 12 bases unmatched.